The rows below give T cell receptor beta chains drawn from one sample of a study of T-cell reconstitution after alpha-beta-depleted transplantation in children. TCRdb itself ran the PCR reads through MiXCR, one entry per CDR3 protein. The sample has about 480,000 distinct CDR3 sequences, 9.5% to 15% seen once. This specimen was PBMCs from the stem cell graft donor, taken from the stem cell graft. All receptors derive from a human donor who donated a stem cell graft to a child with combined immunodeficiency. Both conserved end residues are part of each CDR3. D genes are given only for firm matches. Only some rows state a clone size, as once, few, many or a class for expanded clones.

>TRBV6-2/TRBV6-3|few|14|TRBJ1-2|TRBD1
CASSYATGSRGYTF
TGTGCCAGCAGTTACGCGACAGGGTCTCGCGGCTACACCTTC
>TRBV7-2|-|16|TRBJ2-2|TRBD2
CASSLFGAGGVRELFF
TGTGCCAGCAGCTTATTCGGGGCGGGGGGCGTCCGGGAGCTGTTTTTT
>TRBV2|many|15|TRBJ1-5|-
CASTQARGAGQPQHF
TGTGCCAGCACCCAAGCAAGGGGGGCGGGCCAGCCCCAGCATTTT
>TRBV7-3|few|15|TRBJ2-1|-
CASSDQGGRINEQFF
TGTGCCAGCAGCGATCAGGGGGGGCGAATCAATGAGCAGTTCTTC
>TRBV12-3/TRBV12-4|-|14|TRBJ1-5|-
CASSLGALNQPQHF
TGTGCCAGCAGTTTGGGGGCCCTCAATCAGCCCCAGCATTTT
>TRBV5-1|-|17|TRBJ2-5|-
CASSWELFGGGQETQYF
TGCGCCAGCAGCTGGGAACTCTTTGGTGGGGGCCAAGAGACCCAGTACTTC
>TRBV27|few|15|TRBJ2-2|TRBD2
CASNRGRDVTGELFF
TGTGCCAGCAATCGGGGGAGGGATGTCACCGGGGAGCTGTTTTTT
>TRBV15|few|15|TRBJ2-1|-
CATSRVKTMGHEQFF
TGTGCCACCAGCAGAGTGAAGACAATGGGACATGAGCAGTTCTTC
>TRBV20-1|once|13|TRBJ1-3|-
CSARKGAGNTIYF
TGCAGTGCTAGAAAGGGGGCTGGAAACACCATATATTTT
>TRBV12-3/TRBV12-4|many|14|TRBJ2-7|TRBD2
CASSPGLARGEQYF
TGTGCCAGCAGCCCGGGACTAGCGCGGGGCGAGCAGTACTTC
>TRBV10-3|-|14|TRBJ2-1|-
CAISDRGSYNEQFF
TGTGCCATCAGTGACAGGGGCTCCTACAATGAGCAGTTCTTC
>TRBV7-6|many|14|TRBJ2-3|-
CASSKGLSTDTQYF
TGTGCCAGCAGCAAAGGACTTAGCACAGATACGCAGTATTTT
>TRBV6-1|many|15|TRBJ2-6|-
CASSPRVSGANVLTF
TGTGCCAGCAGTCCCCGTGTCTCTGGGGCCAACGTCCTGACTTTC
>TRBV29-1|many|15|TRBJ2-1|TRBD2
CSVYITSGSNNEQFF
TGCAGCGTTTATATAACTAGCGGGAGCAACAATGAGCAGTTCTTC
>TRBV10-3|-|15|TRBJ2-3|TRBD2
CAISDARGGTDTQYF
TGTGCCATCAGTGACGCCCGGGGGGGCACAGATACGCAGTATTTT
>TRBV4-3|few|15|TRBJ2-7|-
CASSQGHTSPYEQYF
TGCGCCAGCAGCCAAGGTCACACAAGCCCCTACGAGCAGTACTTC
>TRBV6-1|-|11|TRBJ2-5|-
CAGGSMETQYF
TGTGCGGGAGGTAGTATGGAGACCCAGTACTTC
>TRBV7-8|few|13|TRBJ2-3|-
CASSFRDTDTQYF
TGTGCCAGCAGCTTCCGGGACACAGATACGCAGTATTTT
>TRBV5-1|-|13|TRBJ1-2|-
CASSLDPEYGYTF
TGCGCCAGCAGCTTGGATCCGGAGTATGGCTACACCTTC
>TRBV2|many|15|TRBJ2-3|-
CASSERVPSTDTQYF
TGTGCCAGCAGTGAAAGAGTACCATCCACAGATACGCAGTATTTT
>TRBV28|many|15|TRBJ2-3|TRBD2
CASSSTSGGTDTQYF
TGTGCCAGCAGTTCCACTAGCGGCGGCACAGATACGCAGTATTTT
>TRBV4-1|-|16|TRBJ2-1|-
CASSPGGGVSYNEQFF
TGCGCCAGCAGCCCCGGCGGAGGGGTTTCCTACAATGAGCAGTTCTTC
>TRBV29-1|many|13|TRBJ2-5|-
CSVRLTPQETQYF
TGCAGCGTTAGGCTAACCCCCCAAGAGACCCAGTACTTC
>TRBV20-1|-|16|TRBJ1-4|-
CSASGTPYATNEKLFF
TGCAGTGCCAGCGGCACGCCTTATGCAACTAATGAAAAACTGTTTTTT
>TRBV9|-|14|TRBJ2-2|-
CASSDHDITGELFF
TGTGCCAGCAGCGACCACGACATCACCGGGGAGCTGTTTTTT
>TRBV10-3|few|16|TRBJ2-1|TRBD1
CAISTFGQGAYNEQFF
TGTGCCATCAGCACCTTCGGACAGGGGGCCTACAATGAGCAGTTCTTC
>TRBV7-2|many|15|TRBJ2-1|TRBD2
CASSLVRAGVAEQFF
TGTGCCAGCAGCTTAGTCCGGGCGGGAGTGGCTGAGCAGTTCTTC
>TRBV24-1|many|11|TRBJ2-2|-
CATAGTGELFF
TGTGCCACCGCCGGCACCGGGGAGCTGTTTTTT
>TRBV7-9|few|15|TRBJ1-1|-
CASSSRAGFTTEAFF
TGTGCCAGCAGCTCCCGTGCGGGTTTTACCACTGAAGCTTTCTTT
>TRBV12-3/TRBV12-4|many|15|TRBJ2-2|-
CASSLVGGGAGELFF
TGTGCCAGCAGTTTAGTGGGTGGTGGGGCCGGGGAGCTGTTTTTT
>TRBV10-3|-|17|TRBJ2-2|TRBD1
CAARLSAGQGNTGELFF
TGTGCCGCCCGCTTAAGCGCGGGACAGGGTAACACCGGGGAGCTGTTTTTT
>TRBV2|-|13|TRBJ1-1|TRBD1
CASSYQGGSEAFF
TGTGCCAGCAGTTACCAGGGGGGTAGTGAAGCTTTCTTT
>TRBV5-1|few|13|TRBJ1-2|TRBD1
CASSETGLDGYTF
TGCGCCAGCAGTGAGACAGGGCTTGATGGCTACACCTTC
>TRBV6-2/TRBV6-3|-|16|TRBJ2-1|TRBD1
CASSRHRTGEGNEQFF
TGTGCCAGCAGCCGACATCGGACAGGGGAGGGCAATGAGCAGTTCTTC
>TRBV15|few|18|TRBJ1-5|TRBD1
CATSSAGTGGSSNQPQHF
TGTGCCACCAGCAGTGCCGGGACAGGGGGCTCTAGCAATCAGCCCCAGCATTTT
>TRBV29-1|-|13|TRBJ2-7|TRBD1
CSVSRDRYFEQYF
TGCAGCGTTTCCAGGGACAGGTACTTCGAGCAGTACTTC
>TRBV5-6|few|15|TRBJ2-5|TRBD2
CASSGGTRTQETQYF
TGTGCCAGCAGCGGGGGGACTAGGACGCAAGAGACCCAGTACTTC
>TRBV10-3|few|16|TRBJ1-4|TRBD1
CAISPQGIGTNEKLFF
TGTGCCATCAGCCCACAGGGGATCGGAACTAATGAAAAACTGTTTTTT
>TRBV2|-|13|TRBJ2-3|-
CASSGLARDTQYF
TGTGCCAGCAGCGGACTGGCTCGGGATACGCAGTATTTT
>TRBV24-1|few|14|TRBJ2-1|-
CATSDYGKTYEQFF
TGTGCCACCAGTGATTATGGTAAAACTTATGAGCAGTTCTTC
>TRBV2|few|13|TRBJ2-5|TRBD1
CASSGDREETQYF
TGTGCCAGCAGTGGGGACAGGGAAGAGACCCAGTACTTC
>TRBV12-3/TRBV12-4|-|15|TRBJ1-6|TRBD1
CASSPRTGKNSPLHF
TGTGCCAGCAGTCCGCGGACAGGGAAGAACTCACCCCTCCACTTT
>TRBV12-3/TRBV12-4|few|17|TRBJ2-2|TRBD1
CASTLLQGGQNTGELFF
TGTGCCAGCACCCTCTTACAAGGGGGCCAGAACACCGGGGAGCTGTTTTTT
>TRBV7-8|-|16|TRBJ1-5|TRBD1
CASSQGAGGAGQPQHF
TGTGCCAGCAGCCAAGGAGCAGGGGGCGCGGGGCAGCCCCAGCATTTT
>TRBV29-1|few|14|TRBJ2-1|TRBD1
CSVDRDRAGNEQFF
TGCAGCGTTGATCGAGACAGGGCTGGCAATGAGCAGTTCTTC
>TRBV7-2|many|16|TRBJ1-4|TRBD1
CASSLAQGATNEKLFF
TGTGCCAGCAGCTTAGCTCAGGGGGCAACTAATGAAAAACTGTTTTTT
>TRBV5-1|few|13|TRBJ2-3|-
CASRERSTDTQYF
TGCGCCAGCAGGGAAAGAAGCACAGATACGCAGTATTTT
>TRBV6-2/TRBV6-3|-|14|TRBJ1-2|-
CASSYSYRLYGYTF
TGTGCCAGCAGTTATAGCTACAGACTTTATGGCTACACCTTC
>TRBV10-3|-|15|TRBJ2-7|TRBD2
CAISEGLAGAYEQYF
TGTGCCATCAGTGAGGGACTAGCGGGAGCCTACGAGCAGTACTTC
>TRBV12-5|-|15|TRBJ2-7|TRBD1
CASGLVPGQTYEQYF
TGTGCTAGTGGTTTGGTTCCGGGACAGACCTACGAGCAGTACTTC
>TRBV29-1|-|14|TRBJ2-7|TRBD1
CSVRGQESSYEQYF
TGCAGCGTGCGGGGACAGGAGAGCTCCTACGAGCAGTACTTC